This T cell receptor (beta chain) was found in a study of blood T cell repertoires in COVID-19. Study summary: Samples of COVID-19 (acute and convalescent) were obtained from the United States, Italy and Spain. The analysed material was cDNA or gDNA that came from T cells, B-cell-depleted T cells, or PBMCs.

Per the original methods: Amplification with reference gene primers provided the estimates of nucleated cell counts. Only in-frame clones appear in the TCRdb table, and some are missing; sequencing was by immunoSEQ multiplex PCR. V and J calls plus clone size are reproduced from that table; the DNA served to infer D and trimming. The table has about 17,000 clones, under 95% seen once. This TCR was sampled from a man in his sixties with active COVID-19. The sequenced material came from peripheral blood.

CDR3 sequence (DNA): TGTGCCAGCAGTTACTCCCTAGCGGGGGGGCTAGGGGAGCTGTTTTTT. Translation gives CASSYSLAGGLGELFF. This sequence joins TRBV6-5 and TRBJ2-2; 12 nucleotides line up with TRBD2. Germline loops: CDR1 MNHEY, CDR2 SVGAGI. V lost 0 bases to trimming and J lost 8 bases; unmatched junction nucleotides: 4. This CDR3 spans 16 amino acids.